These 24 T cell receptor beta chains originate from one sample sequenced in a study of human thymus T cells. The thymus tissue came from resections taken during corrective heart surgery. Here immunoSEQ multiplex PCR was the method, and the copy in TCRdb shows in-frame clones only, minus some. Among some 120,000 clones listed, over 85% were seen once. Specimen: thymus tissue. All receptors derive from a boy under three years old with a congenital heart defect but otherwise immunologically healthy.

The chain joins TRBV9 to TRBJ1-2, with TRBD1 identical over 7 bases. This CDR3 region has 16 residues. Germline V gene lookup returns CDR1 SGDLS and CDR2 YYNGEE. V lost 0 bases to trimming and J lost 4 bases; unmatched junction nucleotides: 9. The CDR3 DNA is TGTGCCAGCAGCGTAGGTATGACGGGACAGATCTATGGCTACACCTTC. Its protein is CASSVGMTGQIYGYTF. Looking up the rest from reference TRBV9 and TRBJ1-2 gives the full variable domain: DSGVTQTPKHLITATGQRVTLRCSPRSGDLSVYWYQQSLDQGLQFLIQYYNGEERAKGNILERFSAQQFPDLHSELNLSSLELGDSALYFCASSVGMTGQIYGYTFGSGTRLTVV.

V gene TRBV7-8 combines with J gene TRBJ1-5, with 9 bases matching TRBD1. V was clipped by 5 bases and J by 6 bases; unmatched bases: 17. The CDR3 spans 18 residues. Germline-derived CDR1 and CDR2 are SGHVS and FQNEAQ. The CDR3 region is CASSHGQGTVWLGQPQHF. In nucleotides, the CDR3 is TGTGCCAGCAGCCACGGACAGGGGACGGTGTGGTTAGGTCAGCCCCAGCATTTT.

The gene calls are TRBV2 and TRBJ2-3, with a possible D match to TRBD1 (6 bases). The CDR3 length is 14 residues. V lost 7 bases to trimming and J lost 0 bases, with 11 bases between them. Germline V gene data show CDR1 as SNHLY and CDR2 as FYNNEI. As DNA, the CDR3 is TGTGCCAGCACCCCTGACAGGAGCACAGATACGCAGTATTTT. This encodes CASTPDRSTDTQYF. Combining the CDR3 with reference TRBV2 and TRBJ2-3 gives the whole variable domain EPEVTQTPSHQVTQMGQEVILRCVPISNHLYFYWYRQILGQKVEFLVSFYNNEISEKSEIFDDQFSVERPDGSNFTLKIRSTKLEDSAMYFCASTPDRSTDTQYFGPGTRLTVL.

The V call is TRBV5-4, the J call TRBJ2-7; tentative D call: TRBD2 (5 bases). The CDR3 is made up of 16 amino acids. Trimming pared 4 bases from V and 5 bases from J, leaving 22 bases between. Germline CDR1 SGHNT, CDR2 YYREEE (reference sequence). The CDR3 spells CASSHTPLGAVDEQYF. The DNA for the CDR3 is TGTGCCAGCAGCCATACTCCACTAGGAGCGGTTGACGAGCAGTACTTC.

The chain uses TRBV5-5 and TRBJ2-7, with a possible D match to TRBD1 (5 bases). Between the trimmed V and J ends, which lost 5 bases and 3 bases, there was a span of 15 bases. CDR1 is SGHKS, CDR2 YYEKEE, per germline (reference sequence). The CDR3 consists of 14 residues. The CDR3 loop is CASSPGYRNYEQYF. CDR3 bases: TGTGCCAGCAGTCCCGGTTACAGGAACTACGAGCAGTACTTC.

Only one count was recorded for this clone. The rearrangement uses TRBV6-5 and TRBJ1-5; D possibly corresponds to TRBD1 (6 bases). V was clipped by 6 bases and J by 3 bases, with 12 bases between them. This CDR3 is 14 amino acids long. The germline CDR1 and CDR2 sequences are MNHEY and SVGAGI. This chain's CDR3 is CASSLTGANQPQHF. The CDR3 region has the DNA TGTGCCAGCAGCCTAACGGGGGCCAATCAGCCCCAGCATTTT.

CDR3 sequence: CASGPVQTRETQYF. For the CDR3, the DNA is TGTGCCAGCGGACCGGTCCAGACGAGGGAGACCCAGTACTTC. This chain connects TRBV28 to TRBJ2-5; D is undetermined. This CDR3 contains 14 residues. The germline V gene has CDR1 MDHEN and CDR2 SYDVKM. The V and J ends lost 8 bases and 5 bases respectively, with 18 bases between them.

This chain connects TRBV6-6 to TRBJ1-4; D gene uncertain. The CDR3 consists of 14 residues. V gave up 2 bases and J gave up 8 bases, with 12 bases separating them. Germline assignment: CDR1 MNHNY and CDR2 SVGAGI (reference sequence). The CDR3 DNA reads TGTGCCAGCAGTTACAGTAGGGCAACCGAAAAACTGTTTTTT. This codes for CASSYSRATEKLFF.

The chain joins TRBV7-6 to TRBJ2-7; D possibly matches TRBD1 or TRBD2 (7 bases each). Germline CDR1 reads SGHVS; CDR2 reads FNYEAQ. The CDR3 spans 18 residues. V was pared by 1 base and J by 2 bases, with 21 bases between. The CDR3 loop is CASSLDSMQGGAPYEQYF. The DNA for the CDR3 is TGTGCCAGCAGCTTAGACTCCATGCAGGGGGGGGCCCCCTACGAGCAGTACTTC.

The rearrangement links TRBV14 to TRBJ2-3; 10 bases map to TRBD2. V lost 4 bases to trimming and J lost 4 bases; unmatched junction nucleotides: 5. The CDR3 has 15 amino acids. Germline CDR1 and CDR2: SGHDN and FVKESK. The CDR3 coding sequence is TGTGCCAGCAGCCCAACTAGCGGGGTCCCAGATACGCAGTATTTT. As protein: CASSPTSGVPDTQYF.

The DNA of the CDR3 is TGTGCCAGCTCACCAAAAGAGCCCTCCTACGAGCAGTACTTC. Residues: CASSPKEPSYEQYF. The rearrangement links TRBV18 to TRBJ2-7; D not certain. The CDR3 contains 14 residues. V was cut by 2 bases and J by 0 bases, with 8 bases left in between. Germline values: CDR1 KGHSH, CDR2 LQKENI.

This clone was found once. Written as DNA, the CDR3 is TGTGCCAGCAGCCAAGAGAGCGTCTACAATGAGCAGTTCTTC. Its protein is CASSQESVYNEQFF. The rearrangement joins TRBV14 to TRBJ2-1; D is unclear. Germline lookup yields CDR1 SGHDN and CDR2 FVKESK. V lost 0 bases, J lost 3 bases, and 6 bases lay in between. This CDR3 has 14 residues.

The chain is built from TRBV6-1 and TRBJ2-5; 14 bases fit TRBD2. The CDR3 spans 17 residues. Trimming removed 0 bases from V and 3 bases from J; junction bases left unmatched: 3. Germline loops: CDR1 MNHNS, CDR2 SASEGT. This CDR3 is CASSEALGLAGEETQYF. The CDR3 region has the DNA TGTGCCAGCAGTGAAGCGCTGGGACTAGCGGGGGAAGAGACCCAGTACTTC.

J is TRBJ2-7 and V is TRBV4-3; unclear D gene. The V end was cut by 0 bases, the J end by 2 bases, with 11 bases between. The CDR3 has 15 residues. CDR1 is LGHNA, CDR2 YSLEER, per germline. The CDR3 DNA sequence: TGCGCCAGCAGCCAAGATCCCGGCACCCCCTACGAGCAGTACTTC. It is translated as CASSQDPGTPYEQYF.

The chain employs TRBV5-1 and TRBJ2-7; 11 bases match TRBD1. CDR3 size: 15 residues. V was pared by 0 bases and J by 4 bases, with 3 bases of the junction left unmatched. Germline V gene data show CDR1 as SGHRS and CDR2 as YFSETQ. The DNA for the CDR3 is TGCGCCAGCAGCTTGGGTGGACAGGGGGCATACGAGCAGTACTTC. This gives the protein CASSLGGQGAYEQYF.

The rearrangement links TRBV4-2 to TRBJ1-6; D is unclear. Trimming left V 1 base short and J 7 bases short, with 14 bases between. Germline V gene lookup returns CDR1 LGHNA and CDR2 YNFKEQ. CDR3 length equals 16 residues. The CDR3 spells CASSQVADGGNSPLHF. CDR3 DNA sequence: TGTGCCAGCAGCCAAGTTGCGGATGGTGGGAATTCACCCCTCCACTTT.

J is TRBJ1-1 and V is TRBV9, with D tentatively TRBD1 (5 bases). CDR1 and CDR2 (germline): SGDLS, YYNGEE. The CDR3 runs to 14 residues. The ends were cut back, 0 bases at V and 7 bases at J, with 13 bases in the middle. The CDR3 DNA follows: TGTGCCAGCAGCGTAGTAGAGGGGAGCCTTGAAGCTTTCTTT. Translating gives CASSVVEGSLEAFF.

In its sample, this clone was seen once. In DNA, the CDR3 is TGTGCCAGCAGCTTAACCGGTGGGGCGGGGGCCTACGCGAACACCGGGGAGCTGTTTTTT. Its translation is CASSLTGGAGAYANTGELFF. The J gene is TRBJ2-2, the V gene TRBV7-3; tentatively, D is TRBD2 (7 bases). This CDR3 is built from 20 residues. Germline values: CDR1 SGHTA, CDR2 FQGTGA. The V end lost 0 bases, the J end lost 0 bases, and 20 bases lay between the germline ends.

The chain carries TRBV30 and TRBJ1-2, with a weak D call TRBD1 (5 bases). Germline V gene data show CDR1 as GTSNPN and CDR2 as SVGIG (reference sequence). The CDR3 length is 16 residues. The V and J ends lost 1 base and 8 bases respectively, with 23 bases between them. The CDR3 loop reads CAWSDPNSPGRKGYTF. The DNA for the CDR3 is TGTGCCTGGAGTGACCCCAACTCCCCAGGGCGTAAGGGCTACACCTTC.

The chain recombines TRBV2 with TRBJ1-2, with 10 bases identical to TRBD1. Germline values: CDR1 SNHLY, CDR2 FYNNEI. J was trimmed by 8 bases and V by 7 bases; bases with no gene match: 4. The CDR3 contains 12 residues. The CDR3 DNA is TGTGCCAGCATTGGGACAGGGGCGGGCTACACCTTC. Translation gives CASIGTGAGYTF.

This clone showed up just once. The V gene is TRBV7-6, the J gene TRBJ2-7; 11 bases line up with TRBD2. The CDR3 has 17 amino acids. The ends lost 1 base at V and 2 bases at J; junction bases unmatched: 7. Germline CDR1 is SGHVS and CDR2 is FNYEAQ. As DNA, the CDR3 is TGTGCCAGCAGCTTAGATCCCCCTAGCGGGGGGCCCTACGAGCAGTACTTC. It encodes CASSLDPPSGGPYEQYF.

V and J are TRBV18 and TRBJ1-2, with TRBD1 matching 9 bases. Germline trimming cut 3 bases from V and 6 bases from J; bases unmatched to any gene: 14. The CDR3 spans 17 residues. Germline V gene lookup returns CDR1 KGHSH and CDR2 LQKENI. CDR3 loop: CASSPRTGEDLWDGYTF. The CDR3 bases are TGTGCCAGCTCACCTCGGACAGGGGAAGACTTGTGGGATGGCTACACCTTC. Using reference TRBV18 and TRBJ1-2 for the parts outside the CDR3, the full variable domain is NAGVMQNPRHLVRRRGQEARLRCSPMKGHSHVYWYRQLPEEGLKFMVYLQKENIIDESGMPKERFSAEFPKEGPSILRIQQVVRGDSAAYFCASSPRTGEDLWDGYTFGSGTRLTVV.

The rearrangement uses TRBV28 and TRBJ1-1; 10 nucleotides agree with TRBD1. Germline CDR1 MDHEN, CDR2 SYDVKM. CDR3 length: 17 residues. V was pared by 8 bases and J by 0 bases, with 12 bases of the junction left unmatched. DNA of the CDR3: TGTGCCAGCTCGACAGGGGGCGAGAGGGCCATGAACACTGAAGCTTTCTTT. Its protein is CASSTGGERAMNTEAFF.

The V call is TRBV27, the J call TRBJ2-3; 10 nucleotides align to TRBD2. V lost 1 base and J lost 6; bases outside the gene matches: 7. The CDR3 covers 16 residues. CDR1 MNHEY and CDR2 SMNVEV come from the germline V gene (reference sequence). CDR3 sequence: CASSLLERGGVDTQYF. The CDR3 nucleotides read TGTGCCAGCAGTTTATTAGAGCGGGGGGGCGTGGATACGCAGTATTTT.